Shown below are 25 T cell receptor beta chains from a single sample sequenced in a study of T cells in women clearing cervical HPV infection. Sequencing was performed with immunoSEQ multiplex PCR; in TCRdb, only in-frame clones are kept and a portion is missing. The repertoire table contains about 34,000 clones. The sample was blood buffy coat. These receptors all stem from a woman aged 18-69 years with a cervical HPV16 infection that either progressed to CIN3+ or cleared (not recorded which).

Remarks on this clone: The missing CDR3 end, 3 residues past where the read stops, is filled in from the germline J gene. This sequence joins TRBV4-1 and TRBJ2-7; TRBD2 matches 7 bases. Germline CDR1 MGHRA, CDR2 YSYEKL. The CDR3 extends over 18 amino acids. Trimming took 3 bases from V and 3 from J; bases not matched to a gene: 17. CDR3 amino acids: CASSQSLPGTTGYYEQYF. Partial CDR3 DNA: TGCGCCAGCAGCCAGAGCTTACCGGGGACTACCGGATACTACGAG.

On this clone itself: The read ends 3 residues shy of where the CDR3 ends; the end is completed using the germline J gene. The chain recombines TRBV7-7 with TRBJ1-4; D is undetermined. Germline V lookup: CDR1 SSHAT, CDR2 FNYEAQ (reference sequence). The CDR3 has 13 amino acids. CDR3 protein: CASSLSPNSPLFF. The CDR3 bases that were read are TGTGCCAGCAGCTTATCCCCTAATTCACCA.

About this clone itself: The read falls 3 residues short of the CDR3 end, and the missing part is taken from the germline J gene. V and J are TRBV20-1 and TRBJ2-5, with TRBD1 matching over 9 bases. Germline V gene lookup returns CDR1 DFQATT and CDR2 SNEGSKA (reference sequence). V shed 5 bases and J 3 bases; nucleotides not matched to a gene: 16. The CDR3 is 17 amino acids. The sequenced CDR3 bases are TGCAGTGCTCCCAGGATGACAGGGGGTTTGATGGAAGAGACC. It translates to CSAPRMTGGLMEET. The whole CDR3 reads CSAPRMTGGLMEETQYF.

As concerns this clone: The read terminates 3 residues before the CDR3 end, so the remaining end is supplied by the germline J gene. The V and J genes are TRBV10-3 and TRBJ2-7, with 8 bases identical to TRBD1. This CDR3 is built from 15 residues. Trimming removed 2 bases from V and 5 bases from J; junction bases left unmatched: 8. Germline values: CDR1 ENHRY, CDR2 SYGVKD. The CDR3: CAISEGPGGADEQYF. CDR3 DNA, as far as it was read: TGTGCCATCAGTGAGGGGCCAGGGGGCGCGGACGAG.

Turning to this clone: The read terminates 3 residues before the CDR3 end, so the remaining end is supplied by the germline J gene. The gene calls are TRBV20-1 and TRBJ1-6; TRBD1 aligns across 8 bases. V shed 2 bases, J shed 10 bases, and the junction held 13 bases outside the gene matches. Germline lookup yields CDR1 DFQATT and CDR2 SNEGSKA (reference sequence). The CDR3 is made up of 16 amino acids. The sequenced part of the CDR3 DNA is TGCAGTGCTAGACCTCGACAGGGGACCGTAGGATCACCC. It yields the protein CSARPRQGTVGSP. The whole CDR3 region reads CSARPRQGTVGSPLHF.

Turning to this clone: The junction departs from germline at one end; a sequencing error may be responsible. Incomplete CDR3 DNA: TGTGCCACCGGCAGAGATGATGGGTGGGACAGGGAAAAGGAGACC. Amino acid sequence: CATGRDDGWDREKET. The full CDR3 reads CATGRDDGWDREKETQYF. This chain links TRBV15 with TRBJ2-5; 9 nucleotides align to TRBD1. The read comes to an end 3 residues before the CDR3 does, leaving the germline J gene to fill in the end. Germline CDR1 is LNHNV and CDR2 is YYDKDF (reference sequence). The CDR3 totals 18 residues.

The CDR3 here is CASRRDYPSSYNEQFF. The CDR3 DNA, read in part, is TGTGCCAGCAGGCGGGACTACCCGAGCTCCTACAATGAG. V usage is TRBV2 and J usage is TRBJ2-1; TRBD2 matches at 7 bases. The DNA ends 3 residues before the CDR3 does, and the rest of the CDR3 is filled in from the germline J gene. After removal of 6 bases from V and 0 bases from J, the junction contained 8 bases not matched to a gene. The CDR3 length is 16 residues. Germline V gene sequence: CDR1 SNHLY, CDR2 FYNNEI.

On this clone: The sequenced fragment ends 3 residues before the CDR3 boundary, so the rest is inferred from the germline J gene. V is TRBV5-1 and J is TRBJ2-2; tentatively, D is TRBD1 (5 bases). The CDR3 has 15 amino acids. Germline CDR1 is SGHRS and CDR2 is YFSETQ. CDR3 amino acids: CASSVGSSGANVLFF. Partial CDR3 DNA: TGCGCCAGCAGCGTTGGCAGCTCTGGGGCCAACGTG.

With regard to this clone: The CDR3 goes on 3 residues after the read ends, and that part is filled in from the germline J gene. V gene TRBV19 combines with J gene TRBJ2-1; 9 nucleotides match TRBD1. J was trimmed by 9 bases and V by 4 bases; bases with no gene match: 7. CDR1 and CDR2 (germline): LNHDA, SQIVND (reference sequence). The CDR3 covers 14 residues. CDR3 bases read: TGTGCCAGTAGTAGGACAGGGGTTTTTGGTGAG. It encodes CASSRTGVFGE. The full CDR3 sequence reads CASSRTGVFGEQFF.

For this clone: The read gets to within 3 residues of the CDR3 end, and the germline J gene fills in the rest. The chain joins TRBV20-1 to TRBJ1-5; TRBD1 agrees at 9 bases. With 5 bases clipped from V and 6 bases from J, the junction kept 5 bases outside the gene matches. Looked up from germline, CDR1 is DFQATT and CDR2 is SNEGSKA (reference sequence). CDR3 size: 13 residues. The sequenced CDR3 bases are TGCAGTGCTCCGGGACAGGGCACTCAGCCC. Its protein product is CSAPGQGTQP. The CDR3 reads in full as CSAPGQGTQPQHF.

A note on this clone: The CDR3 extends 3 residues past the end of the read, so its final part is completed from the germline J gene. The chain joins TRBV7-8 to TRBJ2-3; no clear D gene. CDR1 and CDR2 (germline): SGHVS, FQNEAQ. This CDR3 is 16 amino acids long. The CDR3 DNA, read in part, is TGTGCCAGCAGCTTAGCGTCCGGGTACCGCAATCAGCCG. Its protein product is CASSLASGYRNQP. The full CDR3 is CASSLASGYRNQPQYF. The full variable domain, its missing parts supplied by reference TRBV7-8 and TRBJ2-3, is GAGVSQSPRYKVAKRGQDVALRCDPISGHVSLFWYQQALGQGPEFLTYFQNEAQLDKSGLPSDRFFAERPEGSVSTLKIQRTQQEDSAVYLCASSLASGYRNQPQYFGPGTRLTVL.

Note on this clone: The DNA ends 3 residues before the CDR3 does, and the rest of the CDR3 is filled in from the germline J gene. The chain links TRBV3-1 (or the pseudogene TRBV3-2) to TRBJ2-5; tentatively, D is TRBD1 (6 bases). The CDR3 loop spans 14 amino acids. The V end was cut by 1 base, the J end by 1 base, with 7 bases between. Germline CDR1 is LGHDT and CDR2 is YNNKEL (reference sequence). CDR3 region: CASSQAQGQETQYF. The covered CDR3 bases are TGTGCCAGCAGCCAAGCACAGGGCCAAGAGACC.

The CDR3 bases that were read are TGTGCCAGCGGTACTAGCGGGGGGTACGTAGACAATGAG. This codes for CASGTSGGYVDNE. The whole CDR3 reads CASGTSGGYVDNEQFF. The chain employs TRBV5-4 and TRBJ2-1; the match to TRBD2 covers 12 bases. The DNA ends 3 residues before the CDR3 does, and the rest of the CDR3 is filled in from the germline J gene. J lost 5 bases, V lost 7 bases, and 10 bases had no gene match. The CDR3 extends over 16 amino acids. The V gene's germline CDR1 is SGHNT and CDR2 YYREEE (reference sequence). Together with reference TRBV5-4 and TRBJ2-1, the CDR3 gives the full variable domain: ETGVTQSPTHLIKTRGQQVTLRCSSQSGHNTVSWYQQALGQGPQFIFQYYREEENGRGNFPPRFSGLQFPNYSSELNVNALELDDSALYLCASGTSGGYVDNEQFFGPGTRLTVL.

Comment on this clone: The observed sequence ends 3 residues before the CDR3 terminus, with the missing tail filled in from the germline J gene. The chain combines TRBV30 with TRBJ2-7; 7 bases fit TRBD1. The CDR3 is 13 amino acids. V dropped 2 bases and J dropped 6; count of bases not matched to a gene: 7. Looked up from germline, CDR1 is GTSNPN and CDR2 is SVGIG (reference sequence). The CDR3 DNA, read in part, is TGTGCCTGGAGTACTCAACACAGGGGCGAG. This gives the protein CAWSTQHRGE. In full, the CDR3 reads CAWSTQHRGEQYF.

As to this clone: The CDR3 is cut off 3 residues early in the read; its end comes from the germline J gene. V is TRBV20-1 and J is TRBJ2-5; 14 nucleotides match TRBD2. Germline V gene lookup returns CDR1 DFQATT and CDR2 SNEGSKA (reference sequence). The CDR3 consists of 14 residues. The trim removed 1 base at V and 5 bases at J, leaving 0 bases unmatched. The CDR3 region is CSARGTSGGETQYF. The DNA read from the CDR3 is TGCAGTGCTAGAGGGACTAGCGGGGGGGAGACC.

A note on this clone: The sequenced fragment ends 3 residues before the CDR3 boundary, so the rest is inferred from the germline J gene. This chain connects TRBV20-1 to TRBJ2-1, with 10 nucleotides matching TRBD1. The germline gives CDR1 DFQATT, CDR2 SNEGSKA (reference sequence). CDR3 length: 15 amino acids. Trimming at V came to 0 bases and at J to 6 bases, leaving 5 bases not matched to a gene. CDR3 in amino acids: CSARDPRTGGNEQFF. The CDR3 bases that were read are TGCAGTGCTAGAGACCCCCGGACAGGGGGCAATGAG.

Note on this clone: The missing CDR3 end, 3 residues past where the read stops, is filled in from the germline J gene. This rearrangement joins TRBV5-1 to TRBJ2-3; TRBD1 matches at 7 bases. CDR3 length: 13 residues. Germline CDR1 reads SGHRS; CDR2 reads YFSETQ. The junction had 1 base not matched to a gene; V was cut back by 2 bases and J by 4 bases. The CDR3 DNA, read in part, is TGCGCCAGCAGCTTTCAGGGGGCAGATACG. Amino acid sequence: CASSFQGADT. Given in full, the CDR3 is CASSFQGADTQYF.

About this clone: The sequenced fragment ends 3 residues before the CDR3 boundary, so the rest is inferred from the germline J gene. V usage is TRBV20-1 and J usage is TRBJ1-2, with unresolved D. The CDR3 totals 12 residues. Germline V lookup: CDR1 DFQATT, CDR2 SNEGSKA (reference sequence). Trimming removed 6 bases at V and 3 bases at J, with 11 bases between. CDR3 DNA (partial): TGCAGTGCCAGTTACCTGCACTATGGC. It codes for CSASYLHYG. The whole CDR3 reads CSASYLHYGYTF.

Note on this clone: The read gets to within 3 residues of the CDR3 end, and the germline J gene fills in the rest. This chain uses TRBV6-2 or TRBV6-3 with TRBJ1-2, with D possibly being TRBD1 (6 bases). CDR3 length: 13 amino acids. In germline, CDR1 is MNHEY, CDR2 SVGEGT. V shed 2 bases and J shed 4 bases, with 8 bases lying between them. This CDR3 is CASSYETGYGYTF. The sequenced part of the CDR3 DNA is TGTGCCAGCAGTTACGAGACAGGCTATGGC.

About this clone itself: The observed sequence ends 3 residues before the CDR3 terminus, with the missing tail filled in from the germline J gene. This sequence joins TRBV5-4 and TRBJ1-4, with a weak D call TRBD1 (6 bases). The CDR3 is 14 residues long. The germline V and J ends were trimmed by 4 bases and 2 bases, with 9 bases remaining between them. CDR1 is SGHNT, CDR2 YYREEE, per germline (reference sequence). This chain's CDR3 is CASSPGVTNEKLFF. The CDR3 DNA, read in part, is TGTGCCAGCAGCCCAGGGGTCACTAATGAAAAA.

A word on this clone: One end of the junction fails to match germline, which may point to a read error. The sequence runs out 3 residues before the end of the CDR3; the remainder is reconstructed from the germline J gene. The chain combines TRBV2 with TRBJ1-3; D not resolved. The CDR3 loop spans 13 amino acids. CDR1 and CDR2 (germline): SNHLY, FYNNEI. The DNA read from the CDR3 is TGTGCCAGCCAACTATACCCTGGGAACACC. Translating it yields CASQLYPGNT. The whole CDR3 region reads CASQLYPGNTIYF.

To note about this clone: Sequencing ends 3 residues short of the CDR3 end; the germline J gene provides the rest. The chain is built from TRBV19 and TRBJ2-3, with D possibly TRBD2 on 6 matching bases. The CDR3 contains 16 residues. Germline V CDR1 and CDR2: LNHDA, SQIVND (reference sequence). CDR3 residues: CASSDPGGTLRETQYF. Incomplete CDR3 DNA: TGTGCCAGTAGCGATCCCGGGGGTACCCTACGAGAGACG. Based on the CDR3 plus reference TRBV19 and TRBJ2-3, the full variable domain is DGGITQSPKYLFRKEGQNVTLSCEQNLNHDAMYWYRQDPGQGLRLIYYSQIVNDFQKGDIAEGYSVSREKKESFPLTVTSAQKNPTAFYLCASSDPGGTLRETQYFGPGTRLTVL.

Note on this clone: Read coverage stops 3 residues before the CDR3 terminus; the germline J gene supplies the remainder. The chain links TRBV20-1 to TRBJ1-2; D is unresolved. The length of the CDR3 is 12 residues. The V and J ends lost 2 bases and 5 bases respectively, with 9 bases between them. The germline V gene encodes CDR1 DFQATT and CDR2 SNEGSKA (reference sequence). CDR3 bases read: TGCAGTGCTAGAAGTACCCTATATGGC. This gives the protein CSARSTLYG. The CDR3, in full, reads CSARSTLYGYTF.

To note about this clone: The read ends 3 residues early relative to the CDR3; the germline J gene fills the gap. The chain joins TRBV20-1 to TRBJ2-2, with no clear D. CDR1 and CDR2 from the germline V gene are DFQATT and SNEGSKA (reference sequence). The CDR3 length is 12 residues. CDR3 DNA, as far as it was read: TGCAGTGCTAGCAGAAACAATGAAAAG. The encoded protein is CSASRNNEK. The entire CDR3 protein reads CSASRNNEKLFF.

On this clone itself: From the germline J gene comes the end of the CDR3, since the read stops 3 residues before it. The chain carries TRBV11-1 and TRBJ2-3; D might be TRBD2 (7 bases). From germline, CDR1 is SGHAT and CDR2 FQDESV (reference sequence). V gave up 0 bases and J gave up 5 bases, with 12 bases separating them. The CDR3 has 15 amino acids. CDR3 bases read: TGTGCCAGCAGCTTAGCGGGGGGGCCGGTAGATACG. Translation: CASSLAGGPVDT. The entire CDR3 protein reads CASSLAGGPVDTQYF. The variable domain in full, with the rest retrieved from reference TRBV11-1 and TRBJ2-3, is EAEVAQSPRYKITEKSQAVAFWCDPISGHATLYWYRQILGQGPELLVQFQDESVVDDSQLPKDRFSAERLKGVDSTLKIQPAELGDSAMYLCASSLAGGPVDTQYFGPGTRLTVL.